A single sample is the source of the 8 T cell receptor beta chains below, sequenced in a study of CD39 and CD103 CD8 tumor-infiltrating T cells. Sequenced by immunoSEQ multiplex PCR; TCRdb stores in-frame clones only, minus some. The data show about 7,400 clones, over 50% seen once. Sequenced sample: CD8+ T cells sorted from blood. Subset described: total memory CD8 T cells (CD45RA-CCR7+/-) from blood or uninvolved lymph node. The receptors come from a human donor with head and neck squamous cell carcinoma.

The rearrangement uses TRBV4-2 and TRBJ2-5; 15 bases fit TRBD2. Germline assignment: CDR1 LGHNA and CDR2 YNFKEQ. The CDR3 length is 17 residues. The J segment lost 4 bases and the V segment lost 4 bases, leaving 7 bases of the junction unmatched. CDR3 sequence: CASSPGLAGGEGETQYF. CDR3 nucleotides: TGTGCCAGCAGCCCGGGACTAGCGGGGGGCGAGGGAGAGACCCAGTACTTC.

The chain employs TRBV7-9 and TRBJ2-7; 11 bases are a match to TRBD1. J was trimmed by 2 bases and V by 2 bases; bases with no gene match: 8. The CDR3 spans 17 residues. Germline V gene lookup returns CDR1 SEHNR and CDR2 FQNEAQ (reference sequence). CDR3 in DNA: TGTGCCAGCAGCTTACAAATTGGGGGACAGGGGGCCTACGAGCAGTACTTC. Protein sequence: CASSLQIGGQGAYEQYF.

This clone has only a few counts. V usage is TRBV7-9 and J usage is TRBJ2-2; D is possibly TRBD2 (5 bases). Deletions cut 4 bases from V and 6 bases from J, with 9 bases between. The CDR3 consists of 13 residues. CDR1 is SEHNR, CDR2 FQNEAQ, per germline (reference sequence). The CDR3 DNA sequence: TGTGCCAGCAGCTCTAGCCTCTCCGGGGAGCTGTTTTTT. This gives the protein CASSSSLSGELFF.

The rearrangement links TRBV6-5 to TRBJ1-1; D remains unclear. V was shortened by 4 bases and J by 1 base, with 7 bases between the two germline ends. Germline loops: CDR1 MNHEY, CDR2 SVGAGI. This CDR3 spans 13 amino acids. For the CDR3, the DNA is TGTGCCAGCAGTTCCGGGCCGAACACTGAAGCTTTCTTT. It yields the protein CASSSGPNTEAFF.

The rearrangement links TRBV6-5 to TRBJ2-2; 7 bases match TRBD1. The CDR3 has 14 residues. Losses at the gene ends were 11 bases for V and 6 bases for J; bases not matched to a gene: 12. The germline V gene encodes CDR1 MNHEY and CDR2 SVGAGI. The CDR3 spells CAAAEQGLAGELFF. CDR3 nucleotide sequence: TGTGCCGCAGCAGAACAGGGGTTGGCCGGGGAGCTGTTTTTT.

This clone was found a few times. The CDR3 spells CASSQESGEGTEAFF. The CDR3 DNA is TGCGCCAGCAGCCAAGAGAGCGGGGAAGGGACTGAAGCTTTCTTT. The chain employs TRBV4-3 and TRBJ1-1; D unclear. This CDR3 has 15 amino acids. Germline V gene sequence: CDR1 LGHNA, CDR2 YSLEER. Trimming removed 0 bases at V and 5 bases at J, with 13 bases between.

This clone came up a few times. The chain joins TRBV19 to TRBJ2-3; 8 bases are a match to TRBD2. CDR1 and CDR2 from the germline V gene are LNHDA and SQIVND (reference sequence). CDR3 length: 12 amino acids. CDR3 protein: CASGGATDTQYF. CDR3 in DNA: TGTGCTTCGGGGGGGGCCACAGATACGCAGTATTTT.

This chain uses TRBV15 with TRBJ1-2, with D unclear. Germline CDR1 is LNHNV and CDR2 is YYDKDF (reference sequence). The CDR3 length is 13 residues. The V gene lost 3 bases and the J gene lost 5 bases, with 10 bases spanning the gap. The CDR3 coding sequence is TGTGCCACCAGCAGTCTGGGTGGGTATGGCTACACCTTC. Encoded protein: CATSSLGGYGYTF.